Below, 28 T cell receptor beta chains from the same sample are listed, as sequenced in a study of CD8 T cells in Susac syndrome. RNA totalling roughly 0.5 to 1 ug underwent reverse transcription with random hexamers. TCRdb reprocessed the immunoSEQ multiplex PCR reads with MiXCR, giving one entry per CDR3 protein. The repertoire holds fewer than 250,000 distinct CDR3 sequences, with about 90% as singletons. The specimen sequenced was CD8+ T cells from PBMCs. The receptors stem from a human donor with multiple sclerosis.

The chain uses TRBV3-1 and TRBJ2-5; 9 bases line up with TRBD2. Germline assignment: CDR1 LGHDT and CDR2 YNNKEL (reference sequence). This CDR3 comprises 15 residues. Trimming cost V 3 bases and J 2 bases; bases outside gene matches: 4. The CDR3 sequence: CASSHRLAEQETQYF. The CDR3 nucleotides read TGTGCCAGCAGCCACCGACTAGCGGAACAAGAGACCCAGTACTTC.

The chain links TRBV9 to TRBJ1-6; TRBD1 matches 9 bases. Germline loops: CDR1 SGDLS, CDR2 YYNGEE. The CDR3 is 16 amino acids. J lost 9 bases, V lost 4 bases, and 11 bases had no gene match. Here the CDR3 DNA reads TGTGCCAGCAGCTATACAGGGGGCGAAATGGGTTCACCCCTCCACTTT. As protein: CASSYTGGEMGSPLHF.

The chain recombines TRBV7-2 with TRBJ2-1; TRBD2 matches 7 bases. In germline, CDR1 is SGHTA, CDR2 FQGNSA. The CDR3 has 16 residues. V lost 1 base to trimming and J lost 8 bases; unmatched junction nucleotides: 11. CDR3 coding DNA: TGTGCCAGCAGCTTAGGGCTAGTGTGGGGAGGGGATGAGCAGTTCTTC. Its protein product is CASSLGLVWGGDEQFF. The full variable domain, with the rest looked up from reference TRBV7-2 and TRBJ2-1, is GAGVSQSPSNKVTEKGKDVELRCDPISGHTALYWYRQSLGQGLEFLIYFQGNSAPDKSGLPSDRFSAERTGGSVSTLTIQRTQQEDSAVYLCASSLGLVWGGDEQFFGPGTRLTVL.

The chain is built from TRBV20-1 and TRBJ1-3; D uncertain. V was pared by 1 base and J by 0 bases, with 10 bases between. The CDR3 is 15 residues long. In germline, CDR1 is DFQATT, CDR2 SNEGSKA (reference sequence). CDR3 sequence reads: CSARGRTYSGNTIYF. The CDR3 nucleotides are TGCAGTGCTAGAGGGAGGACTTACTCTGGAAACACCATATATTTT.

The chain carries TRBV20-1 and TRBJ2-3; D remains ambiguous. This CDR3 has 11 amino acids. The germline V gene encodes CDR1 DFQATT and CDR2 SNEGSKA (reference sequence). The V end was cut by 1 base, the J end by 3 bases, with 2 bases between. DNA of the CDR3: TGCAGTGCTAGAGGGACAGATACGCAGTATTTT. Its translation: CSARGTDTQYF.

V is TRBV5-6 and J is TRBJ2-1; possible D gene TRBD1, 5 bases. The CDR3 has 11 residues. Germline lookup yields CDR1 SGHDT and CDR2 YYEEEE. V lost 6 bases and J 13 bases, leaving 14 bases between the germline ends. The CDR3, as DNA: TGTGCCAGCACCTATGGGGCGGTACAGTTCTTC. Translating it yields CASTYGAVQFF.

This clonotype was seen just once. The J gene is TRBJ2-1, the V gene TRBV19; D is ambiguous. The CDR3 is 12 residues long. The V end was cut by 1 base, the J end by 5 bases, with 3 bases between. CDR1 is LNHDA, CDR2 SQIVND, per germline (reference sequence). DNA for the CDR3: TGTGCCAGTAGTATAGCCGACAATGAGCAGTTCTTC. Translating gives CASSIADNEQFF.

In this sample, this clonotype turned up once. In DNA, the CDR3 is TGTGCCAGCAGCAAAGAGGGGACAGCTTTGTCAGGAGGCTACACCTTC. Its translation is CASSKEGTALSGGYTF. The chain employs TRBV21-1 and TRBJ1-2; TRBD1 is taken as the D call from the table, unchecked against the DNA. TRBV21-1 represents a pseudogene. The CDR3 totals 16 residues.

The chain is built from TRBV9 and TRBJ1-1; no clear D gene. Germline CDR1 SGDLS, CDR2 YYNGEE. V gave up 3 bases and J gave up 3 bases, with 15 bases separating them. CDR3 length: 15 amino acids. As DNA, the CDR3 is TGTGCCAGCAGCGAAAGACCCGATCCAGACACTGAAGCTTTCTTT. It yields the protein CASSERPDPDTEAFF.

The chain uses TRBV27 and TRBJ1-2, with TRBD1 matching over 7 bases. Trimming cost V 6 bases and J 4 bases; bases outside gene matches: 5. Per the germline V gene, CDR1 is MNHEY and CDR2 is SMNVEV (reference sequence). The CDR3 consists of 13 residues. In nucleotides, the CDR3 is TGTGCCAGCAGGAGACAGGGTCGCTATGGCTACACCTTC. Protein product: CASRRQGRYGYTF.

The rearrangement joins TRBV13 to TRBJ1-1; TRBD1 aligns across 11 bases. Germline CDR1 and CDR2: PRHDT and FYEKMQ (reference sequence). This CDR3 has 15 amino acids. Germline trimming cut 4 bases from V and 4 bases from J; bases unmatched to any gene: 5. CDR3 DNA: TGTGCCAGCAGCTCATCCGGGACAGGGGGCACTGAAGCTTTCTTT. This sequence encodes CASSSSGTGGTEAFF.

V gene TRBV12-3 or TRBV12-4 combines with J gene TRBJ1-2, with 9 nucleotides matching TRBD1. V shed 0 bases, J shed 6 bases, and the junction held 2 bases outside the gene matches. There are 14 residues in the CDR3. CDR3 sequence reads: CASSLAGQGHGYTF. CDR3 bases: TGTGCCAGCAGTTTAGCGGGACAGGGTCATGGCTACACCTTC.

This clonotype came up once. In DNA form, the CDR3 reads TGTGCCACCAGTGATGGGTACCAAGAGACCCAGTACTTC. Protein: CATSDGYQETQYF. This sequence joins TRBV24-1 and TRBJ2-5; D not certain. The germline gives CDR1 KGHDR, CDR2 SFDVKD. The CDR3 contains 13 residues. Trimming took off 3 bases at V and 0 bases at J, with 4 bases between the two ends.

This clonotype was found once. The chain combines TRBV5-8 with TRBJ1-1; a possible D gene is TRBD1 (5 bases). Germline CDR1 SGHTS, CDR2 YDEGEE. Trimming took off 0 bases at V and 4 bases at J, with 22 bases between the two ends. This CDR3 is built from 18 residues. CDR3 nucleotides: TGTGCCAGCAGCTTGGTGGTTCGTACAGACGACCAGGGCACTGAAGCTTTCTTT. Residues: CASSLVVRTDDQGTEAFF.

This clonotype was seen a single time. The chain carries TRBV4-3 and TRBJ2-3; 8 bases line up with TRBD2. The germline V gene encodes CDR1 LGHNA and CDR2 YSLEER. V gave up 2 bases and J gave up 5 bases; unmatched junction bases: 12. The CDR3 is 17 amino acids. CDR3 loop: CASSQSIVREEEDTQYF. The CDR3 DNA is TGCGCCAGCAGCCAATCTATCGTGCGGGAGGAGGAAGATACGCAGTATTTT.

In this sample, this clonotype turned up once. The chain has TRBV30 and TRBJ2-3, with 13 bases lining up with TRBD2. The V segment lost 3 bases and the J segment 6 bases; nucleotides outside the gene matches: 6. This CDR3 is 15 amino acids long. In germline, CDR1 is GTSNPN, CDR2 SVGIG (reference sequence). CDR3 in amino acids: CAWRTGLAGTDTQYF. The CDR3 coding sequence is TGTGCCTGGAGGACGGGACTAGCGGGGACGGATACGCAGTATTTT.

This chain uses TRBV5-1 with TRBJ2-3; D is unclear. Germline CDR1 reads SGHRS; CDR2 reads YFSETQ. CDR3 length: 15 residues. V shed 0 bases and J shed 2 bases, with 10 bases lying between them. CDR3: CASSLAGTSTDTQYF. CDR3 sequence (DNA): TGCGCCAGCAGCTTGGCAGGTACTTCCACAGATACGCAGTATTTT.

In the case of this clonotype: Its ends do not fully match the called genes, so a read error is possible. The chain joins TRBV6-5 to TRBJ1-6; D ambiguous. Germline V gene data show CDR1 as MNHEY and CDR2 as SVGAGI. This CDR3 is 13 amino acids long. The CDR3 reads CASSYSTNSPLHF. CDR3 bases: TGTGCCAGCAGCTACTCTACTAATTCACCCCTCCACTTT.

The V gene is TRBV27, the J gene TRBJ2-1; 11 positions agree with TRBD2. V trimming: 3 bases; J trimming: 9 bases; junction bases outside the gene matches: 13. CDR3 size: 17 residues. From germline, CDR1 is MNHEY and CDR2 SMNVEV (reference sequence). For the CDR3, the DNA is TGTGCCAGCAGTTTTCTGTCCACTAGCGGGGGAGGAGGTGAGCAGTTCTTC. It encodes CASSFLSTSGGGGEQFF.

The V call is TRBV20-1, the J call TRBJ2-7; no clear D. This CDR3 region has 11 residues. Germline V lookup: CDR1 DFQATT, CDR2 SNEGSKA (reference sequence). V lost 2 bases and J 3 bases, leaving 5 bases between the germline ends. CDR3: CSARFLYEQYF. The CDR3 DNA follows: TGCAGTGCTAGATTTCTCTACGAGCAGTACTTC.

The CDR3 DNA reads as TGTGCCAGCAGCTTAGGGGTGCGGACAGGTAGCAATCAGCCCCAGCATTTT. This sequence encodes CASSLGVRTGSNQPQHF. The chain couples TRBV7-9 to TRBJ1-5; 7 bases are a match to TRBD1. V lost 1 base to trimming and J lost 0 bases; unmatched junction nucleotides: 6. Germline CDR1 reads SEHNR; CDR2 reads FQNEAQ (reference sequence). This CDR3 has 17 residues.

The chain uses TRBV4-2 and TRBJ1-3; D unresolved. This CDR3 comprises 12 residues. Trimming left V 1 base short and J 9 bases short, with 7 bases between. CDR1 is LGHNA and CDR2 is YNFKEQ in the germline V gene. The CDR3: CASSQGEGTIYF. DNA for the CDR3: TGTGCCAGCAGCCAAGGGGAGGGCACCATATATTTT.

V usage is TRBV7-2 and J usage is TRBJ2-7; 8 nucleotides line up with TRBD1. Germline V lookup: CDR1 SGHTA, CDR2 FQGNSA. The CDR3 spans 16 residues. The V and J ends lost 1 base and 3 bases, in that order; junction bases with no gene match: 8. The CDR3: CASSLVDRASYYEQYF. The CDR3 region has the DNA TGTGCCAGCAGCTTAGTGGACAGGGCCTCCTACTACGAGCAGTACTTC.

V usage is TRBV27 and J usage is TRBJ2-3; 11 positions agree with TRBD2. Germline CDR1 MNHEY, CDR2 SMNVEV (reference sequence). This CDR3 is built from 17 residues. Germline trimming cut 2 bases from V and 2 bases from J; bases unmatched to any gene: 6. The CDR3 reads CASSLTASGGPTDTQYF. For the CDR3, the DNA is TGTGCCAGCAGTTTAACGGCTAGCGGGGGGCCCACAGATACGCAGTATTTT.

V usage is TRBV10-2 and J usage is TRBJ1-1, with D uncertain. CDR3 length: 13 residues. CDR1 and CDR2 from the germline V gene are WSHSY and SAAADI. The V and J ends lost 7 bases and 4 bases respectively, with 13 bases between them. DNA for the CDR3: TGCGCCAGCACGATAGGGCTGGGCACTGAAGCTTTCTTT. Protein product: CASTIGLGTEAFF.

Here the CDR3 DNA reads TGCAGTGCTAGAGGCCTAGCGGAAACCTCCTACAATGAGCAGTTCTTC. Translation gives CSARGLAETSYNEQFF. This chain connects TRBV20-1 to TRBJ2-1; TRBD2 matches at 7 bases. Germline V CDR1 and CDR2: DFQATT, SNEGSKA (reference sequence). This CDR3 has 16 amino acids. V was pared by 1 base and J by 0 bases, with 6 bases of the junction left unmatched.

This clonotype was counted a few times. This chain joins TRBV29-1 and TRBJ2-1; 11 nucleotides line up with TRBD1. This CDR3 is 15 amino acids long. Germline V lookup: CDR1 SQVTM, CDR2 ANQGSEA. The J segment lost 0 bases and the V segment lost 3 bases, leaving 1 base of the junction unmatched. CDR3 protein: CSVEGTGGSYNEQFF. The CDR3 DNA is TGCAGCGTTGAGGGGACAGGGGGCTCCTACAATGAGCAGTTCTTC.

V usage is TRBV19 and J usage is TRBJ1-2; D possibly corresponds to TRBD1 (5 bases). The CDR3 contains 15 residues. The germline V gene encodes CDR1 LNHDA and CDR2 SQIVND (reference sequence). The V end was cut by 3 bases, the J end by 1 base, with 12 bases between. Here the CDR3 DNA reads TGTGCCAGTAGTATCGAGGACACCTTTAACTATGGCTACACCTTC. It codes for CASSIEDTFNYGYTF.